The entry that follows covers one T cell receptor (beta chain) sequence. Antigen: not known. TCRdb re-called the reads through MiXCR, storing one row per CDR3 protein. The sample lists 800,000 to 950,000 distinct CDR3 sequences, approximately 30% seen once, with roughly 12% in the top ten. CDR1 and CDR2 (germline): ENHRY, SYGVKD. The CDR3 totals 13 residues. The ends were cut back, 4 bases at V and 1 base at J, with 7 bases in the middle. These data are taken from a study of T cell repertoires in cytomegalovirus infection. Study background: Newly reported HLA-C-restricted and thoroughly characterized HLA-B-restricted CMV epitopes were employed. It was the public TCR beta signatures that indicated both CMV infection and matching HLA type. Study-level findings and limits: HLA-C-restricted, CMV-specific TCR beta clonotypes were dominant ex vivo. Cumulative public TCR beta family frequency identified carriers of CMV plus the relevant HLA.

The sequence was obtained from a human donor in good health (CMV status not recorded). Some clones in this sample may be carry-over from other donors' samples. The chain recombines TRBV10-3 with TRBJ1-1; D gene unclear. The specimen was cultured CD8+ T cells from PBMCs, collected from culture after CMV antigen stimulation. The chain's CDR3 is CAISGKGNTEAFF. CDR3 nucleotides: TGTGCCATCAGTGGGAAGGGGAACACTGAAGCTTTCTTT.